What follows describes a single T cell receptor (beta chain). What it recognizes is unknown. Use of 60 Vbeta and 13 Jbeta primers characterized the PCR. Method: immunoSEQ multiplex PCR; TCRdb's copy keeps in-frame clones and lacks some. The sample holds about 120,000 clones, roughly three quarters seen once. The data derive from a study of cytomegalovirus exposure and HLA in healthy donors. Study findings and constraints: Other equally common chains were less clonally expanded than HLA-associated TCR beta chains, a later analysis showed. Most TCR sequences were uncommon, yet certain public TCRs appeared in many donors.

Donors consisted of healthy bone marrow donors. CDR1 is MDHEN and CDR2 is SYDVKM in the germline V gene. Unmatched junction bases numbered 18, after V lost 3 bases and J lost 2 bases. This CDR3 is built from 20 residues. The genes are TRBV28 and TRBJ1-5, with TRBD1 identical over 8 bases. The origin of this receptor is a woman aged 40-49 years in good health and CMV-seropositive. Sample: PBMCs. CDR3 protein: CASSFPRETGESWGNQPQHF. The CDR3 nucleotides are TGTGCCAGCAGTTTCCCGCGGGAGACAGGGGAAAGCTGGGGCAATCAGCCCCAGCATTTT.